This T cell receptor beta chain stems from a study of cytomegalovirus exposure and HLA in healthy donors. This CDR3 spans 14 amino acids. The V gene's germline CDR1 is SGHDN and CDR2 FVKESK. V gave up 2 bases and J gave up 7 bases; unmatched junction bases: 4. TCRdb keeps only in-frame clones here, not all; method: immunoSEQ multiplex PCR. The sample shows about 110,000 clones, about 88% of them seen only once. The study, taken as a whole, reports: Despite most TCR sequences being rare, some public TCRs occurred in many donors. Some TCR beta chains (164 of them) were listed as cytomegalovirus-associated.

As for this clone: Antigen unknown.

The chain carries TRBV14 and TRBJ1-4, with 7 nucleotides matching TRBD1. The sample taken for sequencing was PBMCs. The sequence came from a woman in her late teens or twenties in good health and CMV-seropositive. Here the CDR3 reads CASSQMDRSEKLFF. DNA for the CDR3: TGTGCCAGCAGCCAAATGGACAGGAGTGAAAAACTGTTTTTT.